This entry lists 22 T cell receptor beta chains sequenced from one sample in a study of blood T cell repertoires in COVID-19. The data were produced by immunoSEQ multiplex PCR, yet TCRdb's version contains in-frame clones alone and is incomplete. The top ten hold over 9% of the sample, which has 130,000 or so clones, roughly 80% seen once. The specimen was peripheral blood. These receptors came from a woman aged 60-75 years with acute or convalescent COVID-19.

This clone was detected once. The chain carries TRBV19 and TRBJ1-6, with D perhaps matching TRBD1 (6 bases). This CDR3 spans 14 amino acids. The V gene's germline CDR1 is LNHDA and CDR2 SQIVND (reference sequence). V lost 6 bases, J lost 11 bases, and 17 bases lay in between. CDR3 in amino acids: CASSSSDRSAPLHF. For the CDR3, the DNA is TGTGCCAGTAGCAGCAGTGACAGGTCGGCACCCCTCCACTTT.

CDR3 in amino acids: CSASGGVSNQPQHF. The CDR3 DNA follows: TGCAGTGCGAGTGGGGGGGTTAGCAATCAGCCCCAGCATTTT. J is TRBJ1-5 and V is TRBV20-1, with a weak D call TRBD1 (5 bases). Trimming shortened V by 6 bases and J by 0 bases, and 12 bases separated the two germline ends. The germline CDR1 and CDR2 sequences are DFQATT and SNEGSKA (reference sequence). The CDR3 totals 14 residues.

The gene calls are TRBV5-1 and TRBJ2-3; D call uncertain. Germline V CDR1 and CDR2: SGHRS, YFSETQ. The CDR3 covers 14 residues. The V end was cut by 3 bases, the J end by 1 base, with 9 bases between. For the CDR3, the DNA is TGCGCCAGCAGCTCGATACAAGGCACAGATACGCAGTATTTT. This encodes CASSSIQGTDTQYF.

The rearrangement joins TRBV5-4 to TRBJ1-6, with D maybe TRBD1 (5 bases). Trimming took off 3 bases at V and 6 bases at J, with 16 bases between the two ends. The CDR3 covers 16 residues. Germline assignment: CDR1 SGHNT and CDR2 YYREEE (reference sequence). CDR3 sequence reads: CASSSARQPVNSPLHF. In DNA form, the CDR3 reads TGTGCCAGCAGCTCAGCGCGACAGCCAGTTAATTCACCCCTCCACTTT.

The rearrangement uses TRBV12-3 or TRBV12-4 and TRBJ1-1, with a possible D match to TRBD1 (6 bases). The length of the CDR3 is 11 residues. Trimming took off 7 bases at V and 7 bases at J, with 10 bases between the two ends. The CDR3 DNA sequence: TGTGCCAGCAATAAACAGGGTGAAGCTTTCTTT. It is translated as CASNKQGEAFF.

The genes are TRBV2 and TRBJ1-1; 8 bases align to TRBD1. Per the germline V gene, CDR1 is SNHLY and CDR2 is FYNNEI. This CDR3 is built from 15 residues. J was trimmed by 4 bases and V by 7 bases; bases with no gene match: 11. The CDR3 bases are TGTGCCAGCACCCAGGTACAGGGGGTGGGCACTGAAGCTTTCTTT. Its protein is CASTQVQGVGTEAFF.

V is TRBV18 and J is TRBJ1-2; TRBD1 agrees at 9 bases. This CDR3 has 17 residues. Germline V CDR1 and CDR2: KGHSH, LQKENI. V gave up 3 bases and J gave up 5 bases; unmatched junction bases: 13. For the CDR3, the DNA is TGTGCCAGCTCACCGCCAGGGACAGGGATCTCGGAGTATGGCTACACCTTC. It codes for CASSPPGTGISEYGYTF.

This chain uses TRBV5-1 with TRBJ1-2; D call uncertain. CDR1 is SGHRS and CDR2 is YFSETQ in the germline V gene. V was pared by 3 bases and J by 2 bases, with 11 bases between. This CDR3 comprises 14 residues. The CDR3 sequence is CASSSPPNNYGYTF. In nucleotides, the CDR3 is TGCGCCAGCAGCTCGCCACCTAACAACTATGGCTACACCTTC.

V and J are TRBV3-1 (or the pseudogene TRBV3-2) and TRBJ1-4, with D possibly being TRBD1 (5 bases). Trimming took off 4 bases at V and 6 bases at J, with 15 bases between the two ends. The CDR3 sequence is 15 residues long. Germline V gives CDR1 LGHDT, CDR2 YNNKEL (reference sequence). CDR3 in amino acids: CASSLRVAGYEKLFF. CDR3 bases: TGTGCCAGCAGCCTCCGTGTGGCAGGGTATGAAAAACTGTTTTTT.

With respect to this clone: Within the sample, other DNA sequences also encode this same CDR3. The chain combines TRBV30 with TRBJ1-6, with D hard to call. The germline V and J ends were trimmed by 3 bases and 7 bases, with 7 bases remaining between them. CDR1 GTSNPN and CDR2 SVGIG come from the germline V gene (reference sequence). This CDR3 comprises 12 residues. The CDR3 DNA is TGTGCCTGGAGCCCGGGAAATTCACCCCTCCACTTT. Its translation is CAWSPGNSPLHF.

The V and J genes are TRBV2 and TRBJ1-2; TRBD1 matches 11 bases. V lost 4 bases and J lost 8; bases outside the gene matches: 9. Germline V gene sequence: CDR1 SNHLY, CDR2 FYNNEI. The CDR3 loop spans 15 amino acids. CDR3 DNA sequence: TGTGCCAGCAGTGCTCAGCCGGGACAGGGGGTCGGCTACACCTTC. It is translated as CASSAQPGQGVGYTF.

V usage is TRBV5-4 and J usage is TRBJ1-2; 8 bases line up with TRBD1. The ends lost 2 bases at V and 2 bases at J; junction bases unmatched: 5. Germline lookup yields CDR1 SGHNT and CDR2 YYREEE (reference sequence). The CDR3 totals 15 residues. CDR3 nucleotide sequence: TGTGCCAGCAGCTTCGAGACAGGGGCGAACTATGGCTACACCTTC. Amino acids: CASSFETGANYGYTF.

This chain connects TRBV5-1 to TRBJ2-3; TRBD1 agrees at 8 bases. The germline CDR1 and CDR2 sequences are SGHRS and YFSETQ. This CDR3 spans 14 amino acids. The V and J ends lost 4 bases and 7 bases, in that order; junction bases with no gene match: 8. CDR3 in amino acids: CASSRGQGPHTQYF. The CDR3 bases are TGCGCCAGCAGCCGTGGACAGGGTCCCCATACGCAGTATTTT.

This sequence joins TRBV2 and TRBJ1-1, with D perhaps TRBD1 (6 bases). Trimming took off 3 bases at V and 0 bases at J, with 11 bases between the two ends. Looked up from germline, CDR1 is SNHLY and CDR2 is FYNNEI. This CDR3 contains 15 residues. DNA for the CDR3: TGTGCCAGCAGTGATCGGACAGTCCTGAACACTGAAGCTTTCTTT. Protein sequence: CASSDRTVLNTEAFF.

This clone showed up just once. This chain connects TRBV10-1 to TRBJ1-1; D is uncertain. V was shortened by 4 bases and J by 5 bases, with 14 bases between the two germline ends. Germline-derived CDR1 and CDR2 are WNHNN and SYGVQD (reference sequence). This CDR3 contains 14 residues. The CDR3, as DNA: TGCGCCAGCAGTGCGAACAGACTAGGGACTGAAGCTTTCTTT. Its translation: CASSANRLGTEAFF.

The chain joins TRBV4-1 to TRBJ1-2, with 7 bases fitting TRBD1. The CDR3 has 18 residues. Germline-derived CDR1 and CDR2 are MGHRA and YSYEKL. The V gene end was trimmed by 0 bases and the J gene end by 3 bases; junction bases not matched to a gene: 13. CDR3 nucleotides: TGCGCCAGCAGCCAAGAGAGGGGGCGAGCAGGGGGAGACTATGGCTACACCTTC. Its translation is CASSQERGRAGGDYGYTF.

In its sample, this clone was seen once. The chain uses TRBV7-2 and TRBJ2-7; maybe TRBD1 (6 bases). With 6 bases removed from V and 6 bases from J, the gap between germline ends came to 24 bases. This CDR3 is built from 16 residues. Germline V CDR1 and CDR2: SGHTA, FQGNSA. In DNA form, the CDR3 reads TGTGCCAGCAGGCCGAAGGACAGTTTACTTCACTCCGAGCAGTACGTC. It codes for CASRPKDSLLHSEQYV.

The rearrangement links TRBV7-9 to TRBJ1-1; TRBD1 is a possible D gene (5 bases). This CDR3 is 17 amino acids long. The V end lost 5 bases, the J end lost 7 bases, and 26 bases lay between the germline ends. Per the germline V gene, CDR1 is SEHNR and CDR2 is FQNEAQ (reference sequence). Here the CDR3 reads CASSPLDRDSKAGEAFF. The CDR3 DNA sequence: TGTGCCAGCAGCCCCCTCGACCGGGACTCCAAAGCAGGTGAAGCTTTCTTT.

The CDR3 reads CASSPSGQTQYF. For the CDR3, the DNA is TGTGCCAGCAGTCCTTCGGGTCAGACCCAGTACTTC. V and J are TRBV12-3 or TRBV12-4 and TRBJ2-5; D remains unclear. V was shortened by 5 bases and J by 6 bases, with 10 bases between the two germline ends. The CDR3 sequence is 12 residues long.

This clone was seen a few times. The V and J genes are TRBV10-1 and TRBJ2-1, with 9 positions matching TRBD1. The length of the CDR3 is 16 residues. V shed 0 bases, J shed 14 bases, and the junction held 14 bases outside the gene matches. CDR1 is WNHNN, CDR2 SYGVQD, per germline (reference sequence). CDR3 residues: CASSESTPGTGYRKFF. The DNA of the CDR3 is TGCGCCAGCAGTGAGTCGACTCCCGGGACAGGGTATCGAAAGTTCTTC.

The rearrangement joins TRBV14 to TRBJ1-1, with D hard to call. The V gene lost 4 bases and the J gene lost 2 bases, with 14 bases spanning the gap. Germline CDR1 and CDR2: SGHDN and FVKESK. The CDR3 has 15 residues. The CDR3 bases are TGTGCCAGCAGCCTTTCGAGGGAAGTAAACACTGAAGCTTTCTTT. Its protein product is CASSLSREVNTEAFF.

The chain is built from TRBV5-5 and TRBJ2-7; tentatively, D is TRBD1 (6 bases). This CDR3 is 13 amino acids long. V dropped 1 base and J dropped 7 bases, with 12 bases sitting between them. Germline V lookup: CDR1 SGHKS, CDR2 YYEKEE (reference sequence). The CDR3 nucleotides read TGTGCCAGCAGCTTGCAAACAGGGCGGGAGCAGTACGTC. Translation gives CASSLQTGREQYV.